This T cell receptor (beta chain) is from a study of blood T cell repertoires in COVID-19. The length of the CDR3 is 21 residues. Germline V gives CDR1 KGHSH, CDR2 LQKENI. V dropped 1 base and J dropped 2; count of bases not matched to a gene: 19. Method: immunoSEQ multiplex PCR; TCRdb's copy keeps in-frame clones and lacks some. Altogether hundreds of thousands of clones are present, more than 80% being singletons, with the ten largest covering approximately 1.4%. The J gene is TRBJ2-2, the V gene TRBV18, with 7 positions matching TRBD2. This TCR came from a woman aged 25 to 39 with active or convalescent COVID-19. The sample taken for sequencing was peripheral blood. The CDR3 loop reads CASSPHALAPGASGNTGELFF. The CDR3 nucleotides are TGTGCCAGCTCACCACACGCCCTTGCCCCCGGGGCTAGCGGAAACACCGGGGAGCTGTTTTTT. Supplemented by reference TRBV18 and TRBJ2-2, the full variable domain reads NAGVMQNPRHLVRRRGQEARLRCSPMKGHSHVYWYRQLPEEGLKFMVYLQKENIIDESGMPKERFSAEFPKEGPSILRIQQVVRGDSAAYFCASSPHALAPGASGNTGELFFGEGSRLTVL.